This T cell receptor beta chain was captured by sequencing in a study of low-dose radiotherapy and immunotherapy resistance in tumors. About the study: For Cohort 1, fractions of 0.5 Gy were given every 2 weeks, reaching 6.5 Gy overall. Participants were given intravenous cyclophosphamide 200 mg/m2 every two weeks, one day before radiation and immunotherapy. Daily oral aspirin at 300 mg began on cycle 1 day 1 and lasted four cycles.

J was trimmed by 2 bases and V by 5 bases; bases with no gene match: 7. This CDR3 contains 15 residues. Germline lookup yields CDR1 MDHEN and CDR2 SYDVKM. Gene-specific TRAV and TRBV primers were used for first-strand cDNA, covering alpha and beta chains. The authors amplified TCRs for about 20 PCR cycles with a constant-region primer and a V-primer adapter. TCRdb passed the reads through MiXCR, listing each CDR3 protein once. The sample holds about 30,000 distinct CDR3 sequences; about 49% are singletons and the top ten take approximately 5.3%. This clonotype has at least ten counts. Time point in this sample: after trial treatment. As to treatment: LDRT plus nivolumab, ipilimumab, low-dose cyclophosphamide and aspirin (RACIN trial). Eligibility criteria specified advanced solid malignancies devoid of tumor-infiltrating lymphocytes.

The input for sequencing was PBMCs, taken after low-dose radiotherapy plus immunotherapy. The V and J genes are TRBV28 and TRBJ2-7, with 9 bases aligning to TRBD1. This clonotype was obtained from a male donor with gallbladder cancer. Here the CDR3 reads CASSQYRGLTYEQYF. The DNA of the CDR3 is TGTGCCAGCAGTCAATACAGGGGGCTGACCTACGAGCAGTACTTC. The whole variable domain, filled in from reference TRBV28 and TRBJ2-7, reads DVKVTQSSRYLVKRTGEKVFLECVQDMDHENMFWYRQDPGLGLRLIYFSYDVKMKEKGDIPEGYSVSREKKERFSLILESASTNQTSMYLCASSQYRGLTYEQYFGPGTRLTVT.